This record covers a single TCR beta chain. The data belong to a study of blood T cell repertoires in COVID-19. Across the study: Sites across the United States, Italy and Spain contributed samples from acute and convalescent COVID-19. PBMCs, B-cell-depleted T cells, or T cells were the source of the cDNA or gDNA that made up the material.

Source study methods: Amplified reference gene primers provided the basis for estimating nucleated cell counts. The method was immunoSEQ multiplex PCR; TCRdb's version includes in-frame clones alone and lacks a portion of them. Clone size and the V and J calls come from that table; the DNA yielded D and trimming. The sample lists about 80,000 clones; roughly 80% were seen once. Germline V gives CDR1 SGHDT, CDR2 YYEEEE. V was trimmed by 4 bases and J by 1 base, leaving 14 bases between them. This CDR3 is 15 amino acids long. The receptor comes from a human donor in a cohort sampled during active COVID-19. The chain recombines TRBV5-6 with TRBJ1-1; D gene uncertain. The source material was peripheral blood. The CDR3 sequence: CASSPLVMPNTEAFF. The CDR3 nucleotides read TGTGCCAGCAGCCCCTTAGTCATGCCGAACACTGAAGCTTTCTTT.